The 2 T cell receptor beta chains reported below all come from one sample, sequenced in a study of T cells in Graves' hyperthyroidism and ophthalmopathy. Regions amplified from RNA transcripts were the TCR beta CDR3 regions. The HTBI primer set was used in a first-round RT-PCR of the TCR CDR3. TCRdb re-derived calls from the multiplex PCR reads in MiXCR, one entry per CDR3 protein. The sample includes some 350,000 distinct CDR3 sequences, 25% of them seen just once. Source material: blood. These receptors were obtained from a man aged 45-65 years with Graves' hyperthyroidism.

This clonotype was observed many times. The genes are TRBV3-1 and TRBJ2-3; TRBD2 matches at 10 bases. V was clipped by 1 base and J by 0 bases; unmatched bases: 7. The CDR3 extends over 18 amino acids. CDR1 and CDR2 (germline): LGHDT, YNNKEL (reference sequence). The CDR3 region has the DNA TGTGCCAGCAGCCAAGGACTAGCGGGCACCTCTAGCACAGATACGCAGTATTTT. It yields the protein CASSQGLAGTSSTDTQYF.

This clonotype was counted only a few times. This chain joins TRBV28 and TRBJ1-5, with D maybe TRBD1 (5 bases). The CDR3 loop spans 14 amino acids. CDR1 is MDHEN, CDR2 SYDVKM, per germline. Between the trimmed V and J ends, which lost 6 bases and 4 bases, there was a span of 13 bases. For the CDR3, the DNA is TGTGCCAGCAGGCAGGGATCCCAGAATCAGCCCCAGCATTTT. The encoded protein is CASRQGSQNQPQHF.